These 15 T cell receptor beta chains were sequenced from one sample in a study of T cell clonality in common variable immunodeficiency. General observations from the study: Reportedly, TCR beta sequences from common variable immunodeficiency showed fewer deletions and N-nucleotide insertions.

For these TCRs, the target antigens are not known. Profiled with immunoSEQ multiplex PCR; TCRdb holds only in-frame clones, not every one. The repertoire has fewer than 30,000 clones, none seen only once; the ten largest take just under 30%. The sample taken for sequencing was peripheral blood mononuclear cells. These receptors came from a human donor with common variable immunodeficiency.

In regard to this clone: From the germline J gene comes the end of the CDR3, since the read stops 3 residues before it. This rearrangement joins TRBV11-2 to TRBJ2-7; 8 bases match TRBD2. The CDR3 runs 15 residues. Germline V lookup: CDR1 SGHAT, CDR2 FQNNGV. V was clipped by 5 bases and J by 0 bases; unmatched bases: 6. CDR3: CASSATSGSSYEQYF. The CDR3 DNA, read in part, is TGTGCCAGCAGCGCCACTAGCGGAAGCTCCTACGAG.

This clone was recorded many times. CDR3 loop: CSASPLQLTEAFF. The covered CDR3 bases are TGCAGTGCTAGTCCCCTTCAACTCACTGAA. V gene TRBV20-1 combines with J gene TRBJ1-1; D unresolved. The read terminates 3 residues before the CDR3 end, so the remaining end is supplied by the germline J gene. The V end lost 3 bases, the J end lost 4 bases, and 12 bases lay between the germline ends. This CDR3 is built from 13 residues. Germline CDR1 and CDR2: DFQATT and SNEGSKA (reference sequence).

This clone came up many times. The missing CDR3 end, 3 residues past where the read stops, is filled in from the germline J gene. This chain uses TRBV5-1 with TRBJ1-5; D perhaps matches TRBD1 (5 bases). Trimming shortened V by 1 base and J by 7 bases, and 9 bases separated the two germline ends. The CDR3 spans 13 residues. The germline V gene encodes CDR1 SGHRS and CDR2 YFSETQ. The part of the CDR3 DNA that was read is TGCGCCAGCAGCTTGTCAGGGTACCAGCCC. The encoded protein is CASSLSGYQP. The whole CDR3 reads CASSLSGYQPQHF.

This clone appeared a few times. The CDR3 reads CASSPTGVNYGYTF. The covered CDR3 bases are TGTGCCAGCTCACCTACAGGGGTTAACTATGGC. V gene TRBV18 combines with J gene TRBJ1-2, with 7 bases identical to TRBD1. The read ends 3 residues shy of where the CDR3 ends; the end is completed using the germline J gene. Germline V gene lookup returns CDR1 KGHSH and CDR2 LQKENI. The CDR3 runs 14 residues. The V and J ends lost 3 bases and 1 base, in that order; junction bases with no gene match: 2.

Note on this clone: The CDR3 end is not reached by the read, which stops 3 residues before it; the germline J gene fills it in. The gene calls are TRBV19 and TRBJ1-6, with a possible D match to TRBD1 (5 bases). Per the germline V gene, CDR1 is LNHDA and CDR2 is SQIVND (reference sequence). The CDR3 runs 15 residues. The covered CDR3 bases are TGTGCCAGTACCGATCGGAGTGGGGCAGGGTTAGCC. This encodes CASTDRSGAGLA. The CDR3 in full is CASTDRSGAGLALHF.

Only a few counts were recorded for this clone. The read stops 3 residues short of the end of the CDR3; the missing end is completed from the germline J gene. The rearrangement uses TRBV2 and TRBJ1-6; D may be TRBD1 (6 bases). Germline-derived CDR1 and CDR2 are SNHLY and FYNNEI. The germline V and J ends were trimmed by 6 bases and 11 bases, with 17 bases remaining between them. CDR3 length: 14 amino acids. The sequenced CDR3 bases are TGTGCCAGCAGAGTCCAGGGGATAGGGACACCC. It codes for CASRVQGIGTP. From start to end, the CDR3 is CASRVQGIGTPLHF. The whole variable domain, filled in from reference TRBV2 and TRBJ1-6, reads EPEVTQTPSHQVTQMGQEVILRCVPISNHLYFYWYRQILGQKVEFLVSFYNNEISEKSEIFDDQFSVERPDGSNFTLKIRSTKLEDSAMYFCASRVQGIGTPLHFGNGTRLTVT.

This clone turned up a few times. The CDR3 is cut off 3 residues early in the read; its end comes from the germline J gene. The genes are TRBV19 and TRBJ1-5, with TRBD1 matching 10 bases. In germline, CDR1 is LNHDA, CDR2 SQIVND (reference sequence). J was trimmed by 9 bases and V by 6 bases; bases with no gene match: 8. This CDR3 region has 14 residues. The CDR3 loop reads CASSPGTGVWPQHF. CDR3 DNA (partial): TGTGCCAGTAGCCCTGGGACAGGGGTTTGGCCC.

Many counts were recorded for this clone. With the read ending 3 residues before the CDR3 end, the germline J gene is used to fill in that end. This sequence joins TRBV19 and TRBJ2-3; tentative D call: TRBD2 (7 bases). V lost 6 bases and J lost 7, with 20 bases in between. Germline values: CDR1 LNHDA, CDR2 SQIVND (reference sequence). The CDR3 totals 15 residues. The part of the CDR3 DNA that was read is TGTGCCAGTAGCCCTTCCGGGCGGGGGACATATACG. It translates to CASSPSGRGTYT. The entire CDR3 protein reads CASSPSGRGTYTQYF.

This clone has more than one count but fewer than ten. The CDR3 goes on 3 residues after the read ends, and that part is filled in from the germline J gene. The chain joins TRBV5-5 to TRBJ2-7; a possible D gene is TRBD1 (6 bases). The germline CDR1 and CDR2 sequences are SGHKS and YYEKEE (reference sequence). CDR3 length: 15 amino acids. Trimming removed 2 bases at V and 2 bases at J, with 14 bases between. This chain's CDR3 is CASSLQGRAAYEQYF. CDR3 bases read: TGTGCCAGCAGCTTACAGGGTAGGGCGGCCTACGAG. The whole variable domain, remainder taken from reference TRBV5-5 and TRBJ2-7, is DAGVTQSPTHLIKTRGQQVTLRCSPISGHKSVSWYQQVLGQGPQFIFQYYEKEERGRGNFPDRFSARQFPNYSSELNVNALLLGDSALYLCASSLQGRAAYEQYFGPGTRLTVT.

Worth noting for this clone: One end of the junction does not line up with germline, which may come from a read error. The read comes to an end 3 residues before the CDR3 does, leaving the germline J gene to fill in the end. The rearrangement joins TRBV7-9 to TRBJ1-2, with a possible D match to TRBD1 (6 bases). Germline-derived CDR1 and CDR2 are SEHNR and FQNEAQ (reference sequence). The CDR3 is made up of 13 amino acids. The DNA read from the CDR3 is TGTTCCAGCAGCTCAGAACAGGGCTACGGC. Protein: CSSSSEQGYG. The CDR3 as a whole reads CSSSSEQGYGYTF.

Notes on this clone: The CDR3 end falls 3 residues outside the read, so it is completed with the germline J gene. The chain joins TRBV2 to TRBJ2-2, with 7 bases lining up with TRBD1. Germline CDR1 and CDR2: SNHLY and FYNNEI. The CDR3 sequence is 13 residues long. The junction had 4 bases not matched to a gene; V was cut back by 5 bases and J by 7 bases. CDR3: CASSLDRVGELFF. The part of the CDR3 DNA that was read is TGTGCCAGCAGTCTCGACAGGGTCGGGGAG.

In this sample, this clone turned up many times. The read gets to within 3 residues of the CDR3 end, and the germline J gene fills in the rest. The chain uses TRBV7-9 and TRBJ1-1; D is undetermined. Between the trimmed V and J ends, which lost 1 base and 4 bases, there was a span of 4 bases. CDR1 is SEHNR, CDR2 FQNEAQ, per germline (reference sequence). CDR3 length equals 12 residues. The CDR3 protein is CASSLGLTEAFF. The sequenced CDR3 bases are TGTGCCAGCAGCTTAGGTCTCACTGAA.

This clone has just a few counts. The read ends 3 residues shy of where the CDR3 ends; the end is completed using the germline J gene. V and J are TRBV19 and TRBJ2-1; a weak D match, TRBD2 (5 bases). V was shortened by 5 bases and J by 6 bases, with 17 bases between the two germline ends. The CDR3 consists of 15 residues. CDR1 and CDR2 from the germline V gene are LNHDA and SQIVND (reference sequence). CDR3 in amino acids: CASSAPPRGSNEQFF. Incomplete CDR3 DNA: TGTGCCAGTAGTGCCCCTCCTCGAGGGTCCAATGAG.

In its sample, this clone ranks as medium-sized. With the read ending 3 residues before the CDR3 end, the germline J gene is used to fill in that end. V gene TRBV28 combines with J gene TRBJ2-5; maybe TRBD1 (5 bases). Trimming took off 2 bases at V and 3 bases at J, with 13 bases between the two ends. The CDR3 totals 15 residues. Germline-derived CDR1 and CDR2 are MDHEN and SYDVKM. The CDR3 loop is CASSLGVGREETQYF. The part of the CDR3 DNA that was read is TGTGCCAGCAGTTTAGGGGTGGGGCGCGAAGAGACC.

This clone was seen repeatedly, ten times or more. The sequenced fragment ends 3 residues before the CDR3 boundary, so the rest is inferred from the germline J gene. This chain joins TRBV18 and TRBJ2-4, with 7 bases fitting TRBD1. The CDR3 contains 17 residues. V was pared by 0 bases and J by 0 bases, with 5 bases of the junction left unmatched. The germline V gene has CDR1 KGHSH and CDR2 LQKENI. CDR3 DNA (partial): TGTGCCAGCTCACCACCGATGACAGGGTTAGCCAAAAACATT. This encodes CASSPPMTGLAKNI. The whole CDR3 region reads CASSPPMTGLAKNIQYF. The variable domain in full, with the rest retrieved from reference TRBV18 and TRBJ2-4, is NAGVMQNPRHLVRRRGQEARLRCSPMKGHSHVYWYRQLPEEGLKFMVYLQKENIIDESGMPKERFSAEFPKEGPSILRIQQVVRGDSAAYFCASSPPMTGLAKNIQYFGAGTRLSVL.